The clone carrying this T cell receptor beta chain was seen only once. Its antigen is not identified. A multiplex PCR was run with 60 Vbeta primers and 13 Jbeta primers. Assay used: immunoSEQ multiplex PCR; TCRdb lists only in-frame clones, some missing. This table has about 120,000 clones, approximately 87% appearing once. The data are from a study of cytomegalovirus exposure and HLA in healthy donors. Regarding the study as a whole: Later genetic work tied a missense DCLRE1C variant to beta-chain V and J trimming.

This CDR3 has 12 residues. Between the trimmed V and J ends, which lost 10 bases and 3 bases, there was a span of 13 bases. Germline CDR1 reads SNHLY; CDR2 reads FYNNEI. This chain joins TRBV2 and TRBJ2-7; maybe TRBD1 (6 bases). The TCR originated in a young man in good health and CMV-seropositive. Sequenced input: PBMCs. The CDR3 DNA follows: TGTGCCACCACCGGGACATACTACGAGCAGTACTTC. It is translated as CATTGTYYEQYF.